This T cell receptor (beta chain) was recorded in a study of OX40 agonist ivuxolimab in advanced cancers. The data were produced by immunoSEQ multiplex PCR, yet TCRdb's version contains in-frame clones alone and is incomplete. This sample yields about 110,000 clones, of which roughly 90% are seen a single time; 1% to 1.5% belongs to the top ten. CDR1 is MDHEN and CDR2 is SYDVKM in the germline V gene. This CDR3 has 16 amino acids. V lost 1 base, J lost 4 bases, and 15 bases lay in between. This receptor was identified in an adult with an advanced solid tumor such as melanoma, head and neck, liver or kidney cancer. Sequenced material: CD4+ or CD8+ T cells sorted from blood, taken in a trial of the OX40 agonist ivuxolimab. The V call is TRBV28, the J call TRBJ2-3, with D possibly being TRBD1 or TRBD2 (6 bases each). The CDR3 DNA follows: TGTGCCAGCAGTTTATTAATTTCCCGGGGGCCAGATACGCAGTATTTT. The encoded protein is CASSLLISRGPDTQYF.